This T cell receptor (beta chain) was observed in a study of T cell responses to AZD1222 COVID-19 vaccine. Overall study findings and caveats: Targets within unmutated variant regions were reportedly found for nearly half of spike-specific TCRs. Sampling that yielded the repertoires occurred only after the peak T cell response. Only 6 or 7 people who got AZD1222 tested seropositive at baseline. Among the donors, most were white British and more were female, and clonal diversity was possibly underestimated.

Points on this clone: As yet, its antigen is unknown.

The CDR3 covers 15 residues. The germline gives CDR1 SGHRS, CDR2 YFSETQ. Trimming removed 0 bases from V and 6 bases from J, with 16 bases in between. Only in-frame clones appear in the TCRdb table, and some are missing; sequencing was by immunoSEQ multiplex PCR. The data show over 85,000 clones, 88% seen once. The V and J genes are TRBV5-1 and TRBJ2-7; tentatively, D is TRBD1 or TRBD2 (6 bases each). The sequence came from an adult in good health. The sample in question was peripheral blood, obtained on day 0 of AZD1222 vaccination. CDR3 nucleotides: TGCGCCAGCAGCTTGGCTGGGGGGCAGACAGGCGAGCAGTACTTC. Amino acid sequence: CASSLAGGQTGEQYF.